These T cell receptor beta chains were read from a single sample in a study of blood T cell repertoires in COVID-19. Clones were read by immunoSEQ multiplex PCR, and TCRdb kept only the in-frame ones, dropping some. The sample shows about 160,000 clones, about 88% of them seen only once. The sample taken for sequencing was peripheral blood. The source is a woman aged 45-65 years with COVID-19, enrolled during active disease. Both conserved end residues are trimmed from each CDR3. The order of the fields is V gene, clone size, J gene, CDR3 protein. Clone size is stated in some rows and not others, as once, few, many or a class when expanded.

>TRBV5-6|NA|TRBJ1-1
ASSLTGHLIIEAF
>TRBV19|NA|TRBJ1-1
ASSEIGGARTEAF
>TRBV3-1/TRBV3-2|NA|TRBJ2-1
ASSQGGLAAYNEQF
>TRBV19|NA|TRBJ2-3
ASSLSRTDTQY
>TRBV13|NA|TRBJ2-1
ASSRPGTSGGVSYNEQF
>TRBV30|NA|TRBJ1-4
AWSRQTLNEKLF
>TRBV2|NA|TRBJ2-6
ASRPMASGVGGANVLT
>TRBV7-2|NA|TRBJ2-3
ASSLSGLAGGWDTQY
>TRBV2|NA|TRBJ2-1
ASSELVYNEQF
>TRBV30|few|TRBJ1-6
AWSYDTGNSPLH
>TRBV19|NA|TRBJ2-1
ASTVDRGAYNEQF
>TRBV9|NA|TRBJ1-1
ASSKNTVNTEAF
>TRBV6-2/TRBV6-3|NA|TRBJ2-7
ASSSYRDRVGDAYEQY
>TRBV5-1|NA|TRBJ2-7
ASSYDTAYEQY
>TRBV6-2/TRBV6-3|once|TRBJ1-4
ASSDPGQGNEKLF
>TRBV11-3|NA|TRBJ1-1
ASSLDGERDTEAF
>TRBV13|NA|TRBJ1-6
ASSRRDMSAISLH
>TRBV5-4|NA|TRBJ2-5
ASSPGQGQETQY
>TRBV27|once|TRBJ2-7
ASSLSVRSYEQY
>TRBV4-1|NA|TRBJ1-2
ASSHGRGYT
>TRBV30|NA|TRBJ1-4
AWNLGGQPNEKLF
>TRBV30|NA|TRBJ2-5
AWSRQEKETQY
>TRBV6-5|NA|TRBJ1-2
ASRFGGDHGYT
>TRBV19|NA|TRBJ1-1
ASSIPGVLTEAF
>TRBV4-1|NA|TRBJ2-7
ASSQGQGQGYEQY
>TRBV11-1|NA|TRBJ1-6
ASSSAGNSPLH
>TRBV13|NA|TRBJ2-1
ASSDALAGGRSYNEQF
>TRBV18|NA|TRBJ2-5
ASSDRGVVETQY
>TRBV3-1/TRBV3-2|NA|TRBJ2-7
ASSPGLAGYYEQY
>TRBV7-9|NA|TRBJ2-2
ATPRQGGPSIDTGELF
>TRBV7-2|NA|TRBJ2-3
ASSSIGLAGGQSTQY
>TRBV19|few|TRBJ1-1
ASTTGGVGTEAF
>TRBV7-2|NA|TRBJ1-5
ASSIGQGSNQPQH
>TRBV28|NA|TRBJ1-1
ASIQGAENTEAF
>TRBV5-6|NA|TRBJ2-3
ASSLDRFTDTQY
>TRBV11-3|NA|TRBJ2-2
ASSINYGGGRAGELF
>TRBV23-1|few|TRBJ1-3
ASSLAERVNTIY
>TRBV7-2|NA|TRBJ2-7
ASSLRRGGYEQY
>TRBV2|few|TRBJ1-2
ASRPGQDSYGYT
>TRBV6-2/TRBV6-3|NA|TRBJ1-2
ASSSPSGQVGYGYT
>TRBV4-3|NA|TRBJ1-2
ASSQEGQGSGYT
>TRBV3-1/TRBV3-2|NA|TRBJ1-1
ASSPQGVHTEAF
>TRBV3-1/TRBV3-2|few|TRBJ1-4
ASSLTTGKEKLF
>TRBV6-2/TRBV6-3|once|TRBJ2-1
ASSQGQLSYNEQF
>TRBV11-2|NA|TRBJ2-7
ASSGGGYSYEQY
>TRBV11-3|NA|TRBJ2-2
ASSSLDTGELF
>TRBV5-1|NA|TRBJ2-3
ASSYGTVDTDTQY
>TRBV7-7|NA|TRBJ2-1
ASSLGLVYPYNEQF
>TRBV5-1|NA|TRBJ1-6
ASSPGGRGYNSPLH
>TRBV9|NA|TRBJ1-4
ASSTRGLTNEKLF
>TRBV9|few|TRBJ2-2
ASSGRGWNTGELF
>TRBV5-7|few|TRBJ2-7
ASSFNVEQSSYEQY
>TRBV24-1|NA|TRBJ2-7
ATSDSPTGNEQY
>TRBV13|NA|TRBJ2-1
ASSSTVYPQF
>TRBV24-1|NA|TRBJ1-4
ATSDTGPPGNEKLF
>TRBV11-3|NA|TRBJ2-3
ASSPPSDSRTDTQY
>TRBV12-3/TRBV12-4|NA|TRBJ1-2
ASRDVGYT
>TRBV19|NA|TRBJ2-2
ASIPTGAATGELF
>TRBV9|NA|TRBJ2-7
ASSVGDSGGFYEQY
>TRBV10-3|NA|TRBJ1-6
AISPDRGLGNNSPLH